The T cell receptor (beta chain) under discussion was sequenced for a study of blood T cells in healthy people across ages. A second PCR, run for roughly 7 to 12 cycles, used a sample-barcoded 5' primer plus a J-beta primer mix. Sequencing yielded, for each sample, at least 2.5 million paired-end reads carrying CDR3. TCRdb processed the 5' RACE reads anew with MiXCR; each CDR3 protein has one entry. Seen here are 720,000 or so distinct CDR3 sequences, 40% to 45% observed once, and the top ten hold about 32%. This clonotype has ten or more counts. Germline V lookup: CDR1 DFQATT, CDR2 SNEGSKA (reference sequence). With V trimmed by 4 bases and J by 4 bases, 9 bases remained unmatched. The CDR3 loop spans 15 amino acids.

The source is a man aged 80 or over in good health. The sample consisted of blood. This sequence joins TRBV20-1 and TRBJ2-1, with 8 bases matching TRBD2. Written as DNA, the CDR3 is TGCAGTGCTACCCATAGCGGGAAAGCTTACAATGAGCAGTTCTTC. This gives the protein CSATHSGKAYNEQFF.